This TCR beta chain was identified during a study of blood T cell repertoires in COVID-19. CDR3 size: 14 residues. The ends lost 6 bases at V and 6 bases at J; junction bases unmatched: 5. The germline gives CDR1 MNHEY, CDR2 SVGAGI. Profiled with immunoSEQ multiplex PCR; TCRdb holds only in-frame clones, not every one. The sample contains about 240,000 clones, 82% of which appear only once. The chain recombines TRBV6-5 with TRBJ1-5, with 10 positions matching TRBD1. Sequenced material: peripheral blood. The TCR comes from a woman aged 55-69 years with active or convalescent COVID-19. CDR3 protein: CASSLGQGFQPQHF. CDR3 bases: TGTGCCAGCAGCCTGGGACAGGGGTTTCAGCCCCAGCATTTT.